The T cell receptor (beta chain) described here comes from a study of T cell clonotyping in hematopoietic cell transplantation. Study findings and constraints: Graft donor and pretransplant recipient Inverse Simpson Index values predicted broader posttransplant TCR diversity. At the given depth, recipient repertoires were over 95% de novo clonotypes. After transplant, recipient diversity fell while pathologically expanded clonotypes grew through day 180.

Assay: immunoSEQ multiplex PCR; the TCRdb copy retains only in-frame clones and omits some. The table includes tens of thousands of clones, roughly 85% detected once. The CDR3 consists of 15 residues. Between the trimmed V and J ends, which lost 4 bases and 0 bases, there was a span of 9 bases. Germline-derived CDR1 and CDR2 are MDHEN and SYDVKM. The time point was: recipient sample about 28 days before transplant, after cytoreduction. Blood collection times were about day -28 and days 30, 100, 180 posttransplant. This clone turned up a few times. Its antigen is unknown. The sequenced sample was peripheral blood mononuclear cells, obtained before stem cell transplant. This chain connects TRBV28 to TRBJ1-4; D call uncertain. This TCR was sampled from a man aged 55 to 70 with acute myeloid leukemia. Some clones in this sample may be carry-over from other donors' samples. The CDR3 DNA is TGTGCCAGCAGTTCCGCCGTATCAACTAATGAAAAACTGTTTTTT. Residues: CASSSAVSTNEKLFF.